The clone carrying this T cell receptor beta chain was recorded at least ten times. What it binds is not known. The CDR3 spans 15 residues. Germline CDR1 reads LGHDT; CDR2 reads YNNKEL (reference sequence). Germline trimming cut 0 bases from V and 6 bases from J; bases unmatched to any gene: 4. These data are taken from a study of CD8 T cells in ankylosing spondylitis. Broader study findings: As reported, disease-linked clones showed significant enrichment in matched ankylosing spondylitis synovial fluid.

MiXCR, run by TCRdb on the 5' RACE reads, gives a single entry per CDR3 protein. The sample carries roughly 90,000 distinct CDR3 sequences, about 8.5% recorded once. This clonotype was sampled from a male donor with ankylosing spondylitis or in good health (not recorded which). Sequencing was done on a sample of blood, either unsorted or a sorted T cell fraction (not recorded which). The chain is built from TRBV3-1 and TRBJ1-2; 10 bases are shared with TRBD1. This CDR3 is CASSQDEGTGDGYTF. In DNA, the CDR3 is TGTGCCAGCAGCCAAGATGAGGGGACAGGGGATGGCTACACCTTC.